These T cell receptor beta chains were read from a single sample in a study of blood T cell repertoires in COVID-19. The data were produced by immunoSEQ multiplex PCR, yet TCRdb's version contains in-frame clones alone and is incomplete. This table has about 72,000 clones, about four fifths appearing once. Sequencing input: peripheral blood. The origin of the receptors is a human donor in a cohort sampled during active COVID-19. The CDR3 runs from the conserved cysteine through the conserved F or W. A D gene is named only where the DNA matches it firmly. Clone size, where shown, is once, few, many, or a class for clones that have expanded.

CDR3 DNA: TGTGCCAGCAGCCCCGTCGCGGGGGTGTTCTACGAGCAGTACTTC
CDR3 protein: CASSPVAGVFYEQYF
J gene: TRBJ2-7
clone size: few
V gene: TRBV3-1/TRBV3-2
D gene: TRBD2

CDR3 DNA: TGTGCCAGCACCAGGGGGCAGGATTCACCCCTCCACTTT
CDR3 protein: CASTRGQDSPLHF
J gene: TRBJ1-6
clone size: .
V gene: TRBV6-5
D gene: TRBD1

CDR3 DNA: TGTGCCAGCAGCTTAGATCCCCGGGACAGGGTTTGGCCCGGGGAGCTGTTTTTT
CDR3 protein: CASSLDPRDRVWPGELFF
J gene: TRBJ2-2
clone size: .
V gene: TRBV11-2
D gene: TRBD1

CDR3 DNA: TGCGCCAGCAGCCTGGGGACAGCTGCAGAGACCCAGTACTTC
CDR3 protein: CASSLGTAAETQYF
J gene: TRBJ2-5
clone size: .
V gene: TRBV5-1
D gene: TRBD1

CDR3 DNA: TGTGCCAGTAGGGGGACAGCGGACATCAGAGGTGAGCAGTTCTTC
CDR3 protein: CASRGTADIRGEQFF
J gene: TRBJ2-1
clone size: .
V gene: TRBV19
D gene: TRBD1

CDR3 DNA: TGCGCCAGCAGCCAAGATCGCGGCAGGGTGCTTGAGACCCAGTACTTC
CDR3 protein: CASSQDRGRVLETQYF
J gene: TRBJ2-5
clone size: .
V gene: TRBV4-3
D gene: .

CDR3 DNA: TGCGCCAGCAGCCCCTTCTCCGGAGGCGGAAACACCATATATTTT
CDR3 protein: CASSPFSGGGNTIYF
J gene: TRBJ1-3
clone size: .
V gene: TRBV5-1
D gene: .

CDR3 DNA: TGTGCCAGCAGTCAAAGATTCAGGGGAACTAATGAAAAACTGTTTTTT
CDR3 protein: CASSQRFRGTNEKLFF
J gene: TRBJ1-4
clone size: .
V gene: TRBV27
D gene: .

CDR3 DNA: TGTGCCAGCAGCTTGAGCGGCAGCTCGGCCTATGGCTACACCTTC
CDR3 protein: CASSLSGSSAYGYTF
J gene: TRBJ1-2
clone size: .
V gene: TRBV7-2
D gene: .

CDR3 DNA: TGTGCCTGGGAAAGGGACAGTTCCTACGAGCAGTACTTC
CDR3 protein: CAWERDSSYEQYF
J gene: TRBJ2-7
clone size: .
V gene: TRBV30
D gene: TRBD1

CDR3 DNA: TGTGCCACCAGACAGGGGGCAAAGGACACTGAAGCTTTCTTT
CDR3 protein: CATRQGAKDTEAFF
J gene: TRBJ1-1
clone size: .
V gene: TRBV10-3
D gene: TRBD1

CDR3 DNA: TGTGCCAGTAGTTTATACAGGGGGCGCAATCAGCCCCAGCATTTT
CDR3 protein: CASSLYRGRNQPQHF
J gene: TRBJ1-5
clone size: .
V gene: TRBV19
D gene: TRBD1

CDR3 DNA: TGTGCCACGACGGGTGGAGGGAGGAATGAAAAACTGTTTTTT
CDR3 protein: CATTGGGRNEKLFF
J gene: TRBJ1-4
clone size: .
V gene: TRBV6-6
D gene: .

CDR3 DNA: TGTGCCAGTAATCCAGGGTTCTGGCGCTCTGGGGCCAACGTCCTGACTTTC
CDR3 protein: CASNPGFWRSGANVLTF
J gene: TRBJ2-6
clone size: .
V gene: TRBV19
D gene: .

CDR3 DNA: TGTGCCAGCAGTCCCCAGGGGCACACTGAAGCTTTCTTT
CDR3 protein: CASSPQGHTEAFF
J gene: TRBJ1-1
clone size: .
V gene: TRBV6-6
D gene: .

CDR3 DNA: TGTGCCAGCAGGAGGTCCGGGGTAGGCAACACTGAAGCTTTCTTT
CDR3 protein: CASRRSGVGNTEAFF
J gene: TRBJ1-1
clone size: .
V gene: TRBV2
D gene: .

CDR3 DNA: TGTGCCAGCAGCGTAGACTCAGGGGGAAACACCATATATTTT
CDR3 protein: CASSVDSGGNTIYF
J gene: TRBJ1-3
clone size: .
V gene: TRBV9
D gene: .